A single sample is the source of the 9 T cell receptor beta chains below, sequenced in a study of breast tumors, draining lymph nodes, adjacent tissues. TCRdb re-analysed the multiplex PCR reads in MiXCR, keeping a single row per CDR3 protein. The sample carries approximately 13,000 distinct CDR3 sequences, approximately 35% recorded once. The sample taken for sequencing was breast tumor tissue. Every receptor here comes from a female donor with breast cancer. Some clones in this sample may be carry-over from other donors' samples.

In the case of this clonotype: Its ends do not fully match the called genes, so a read error is possible. The gene calls are TRBV19 and TRBJ2-3, with D unresolved. Germline V gene lookup returns CDR1 LNHDA and CDR2 SQIVND (reference sequence). The CDR3 totals 13 residues. The CDR3 is CASSIMHIDTQYF. CDR3 in DNA: TGTGCCAGTAGTATTATGCACATAGATACGCAATATTTT.

Regarding this clonotype: Compared with germline, one end of the junction differs, possibly owing to a read error. The chain links TRBV20-1 to TRBJ2-3; unclear D gene. Germline assignment: CDR1 DFQATT and CDR2 SNEGSKA (reference sequence). The CDR3 consists of 15 residues. The CDR3 loop reads CSARVGVTGTDTQYF. For the CDR3, the DNA is TGCAGTGCTAGAGTGGGCGTCACGGGCACTGATACGCAGTATTTT.

With respect to this clonotype: This likely comes from a read error, as the CDR3 has no conserved phenylalanine or tryptophan at its end. The chain carries TRBV7-9 and TRBJ2-7; no clear D. Trimming took off 3 bases at V and 0 bases at J, with 9 bases between the two ends. The CDR3 has 14 residues. Germline V gene lookup returns CDR1 SEHNR and CDR2 FQNEAQ (reference sequence). CDR3 sequence reads: CASSFNLSSYEQYL. The CDR3 region has the DNA TGTGCCAGCAGCTTTAACCTAAGCTCCTACGAGCAGTACCTC.

This clonotype was observed once. The chain couples TRBV6-5 to TRBJ1-2; possibly TRBD1 for D (5 bases). V gave up 5 bases and J gave up 4 bases, with 17 bases separating them. The CDR3 extends over 15 amino acids. Germline values: CDR1 MNHEY, CDR2 SVGAGI. CDR3 DNA sequence: TGTGCCAGCAGTGGACACAGGAGATCAAGCTATGGCTACACCTTC. It yields the protein CASSGHRRSSYGYTF.

This clonotype appeared a few times. This rearrangement joins TRBV6-5 to TRBJ2-1; D gene uncertain. The CDR3 has 14 residues. V gave up 0 bases and J gave up 6 bases, with 9 bases separating them. CDR1 is MNHEY, CDR2 SVGAGI, per germline. CDR3 DNA: TGTGCCAGCAGTTACTCGCTAAATAGCAATGAGCAGTTCTTC. Its protein product is CASSYSLNSNEQFF.

This clonotype was counted ten times or more. The chain is built from TRBV12-3 or TRBV12-4 and TRBJ2-1, with 15 bases aligning to TRBD2. Unmatched junction bases numbered 5, after V lost 5 bases and J lost 6 bases. The CDR3 has 16 amino acids. The CDR3 DNA follows: TGTGCCAGCAGTCAAGGACTAGCGGGAGGGATCAATGAGCAGTTCTTC. Translation gives CASSQGLAGGINEQFF.

The chain is built from TRBV20-1 and TRBJ2-7; D gene ambiguous. V dropped 0 bases and J dropped 1 base, with 7 bases sitting between them. The CDR3 runs to 13 residues. The germline CDR1 and CDR2 sequences are DFQATT and SNEGSKA (reference sequence). This CDR3 reads CSARDPGSYEQYF. CDR3 bases: TGCAGTGCTAGAGATCCAGGTTCCTACGAGCAGTACTTC.

The J gene is TRBJ2-1, the V gene TRBV27; 10 nucleotides align to TRBD2. J lost 7 bases, V lost 5 bases, and 8 bases had no gene match. The CDR3 contains 15 residues. Germline CDR1 reads MNHEY; CDR2 reads SMNVEV (reference sequence). CDR3 DNA sequence: TGTGCCAGCAGTATACTAGCGGGACTCTCTAATGAGCAGTTCTTC. Protein sequence: CASSILAGLSNEQFF.

This clonotype was detected many times. The gene calls are TRBV5-6 and TRBJ2-1; 12 bases align to TRBD2. Germline V gives CDR1 SGHDT, CDR2 YYEEEE. With V trimmed by 0 bases and J by 15 bases, 7 bases remained unmatched. The CDR3 covers 14 residues. CDR3 sequence (DNA): TGTGCCAGCAGCTTGGGACTAGCGGGAGATTTGCGGTTCTTC. Translating gives CASSLGLAGDLRFF. The variable domain in full, with the rest retrieved from reference TRBV5-6 and TRBJ2-1, is DAGVTQSPTHLIKTRGQQVTLRCSPKSGHDTVSWYQQALGQGPQFIFQYYEEEERQRGNFPDRFSGHQFPNYSSELNVNALLLGDSALYLCASSLGLAGDLRFFGPGTRLTVL.